Each of the 32 T cell receptor beta chains below was sequenced from the same sample in a study of T cells in Graves' hyperthyroidism and ophthalmopathy. Amplification targeted TCR beta CDR3 regions from RNA transcripts. The primer set for the first-round RT-PCR of the TCR CDR3 was HTBI. TCRdb used MiXCR to reprocess the multiplex PCR reads, holding one entry per CDR3 protein. The data contain about 480,000 distinct CDR3 sequences, approximately 23% of them singletons. The specimen sequenced was blood. The receptors shown here come from a woman aged 70 to 79 with Graves' ophthalmopathy.

This clonotype was seen only a few times. The rearrangement uses TRBV6-2 or TRBV6-3 and TRBJ2-1; 9 bases line up with TRBD2. CDR1 MNHEY and CDR2 SVGEGT come from the germline V gene. The J segment lost 7 bases and the V segment lost 5 bases, leaving 9 bases of the junction unmatched. The CDR3 runs 15 residues. CDR3 residues: CASSLYSGSKNEQFF. The CDR3 DNA sequence: TGTGCCAGCAGTCTTTATAGCGGGAGTAAAAATGAGCAGTTCTTC.

This clonotype was picked up many times. The chain links TRBV11-3 to TRBJ1-1; D ambiguous. Germline V gives CDR1 SGHNT, CDR2 YENEEA. V was shortened by 3 bases and J by 4 bases, with 9 bases between the two germline ends. The CDR3 has 13 residues. The CDR3 region is CASSFAKGTEAFF. The CDR3 bases are TGTGCCAGCAGCTTTGCCAAGGGCACTGAAGCTTTCTTT. Full variable domain (outside the CDR3, taken from reference TRBV11-3 and TRBJ1-1): EAGVVQSPRYKIIEKKQPVAFWCNPISGHNTLYWYLQNLGQGPELLIRYENEEAVDDSQLPKDRFSAERLKGVDSTLKIQPAELGDSAVYLCASSFAKGTEAFFGQGTRLTVV.

This clonotype was seen many times. The CDR3 DNA reads TGTGCCAGCAGTTGGGAGACCCGGGACAGGGGAGGAGAGACCCAGTACTTC. This encodes CASSWETRDRGGETQYF. This sequence joins TRBV6-8 and TRBJ2-5; TRBD1 matches 10 bases. CDR3 length: 17 amino acids. CDR1 is MNHGY, CDR2 SAAAGT, per germline. Trimming took 4 bases from V and 4 from J; bases not matched to a gene: 12.

This clonotype was picked up a small number of times. J is TRBJ1-1 and V is TRBV5-1; D ambiguous. Trimming removed 7 bases from V and 1 base from J, with 8 bases in between. Germline CDR1 SGHRS, CDR2 YFSETQ. The CDR3 consists of 12 residues. As DNA, the CDR3 is TGCGCCAGCCGCAGGTCGAACACTGAAGCTTTCTTT. Its protein product is CASRRSNTEAFF.

J is TRBJ2-1 and V is TRBV29-1; 9 bases line up with TRBD2. The CDR3 is 14 amino acids. The V gene end was trimmed by 6 bases and the J gene end by 3 bases; junction bases not matched to a gene: 6. Germline CDR1 SQVTM, CDR2 ANQGSEA. This chain's CDR3 is CSVAGLAIYNEQFF. CDR3 nucleotides: TGCAGCGTGGCAGGACTAGCGATCTACAATGAGCAGTTCTTC.

This clonotype has more than one count but fewer than ten. V is TRBV10-3 and J is TRBJ2-1, with 11 bases fitting TRBD2. Per the germline V gene, CDR1 is ENHRY and CDR2 is SYGVKD. J lost 7 bases, V lost 3 bases, and 5 bases had no gene match. CDR3 length equals 15 residues. The CDR3 protein is CAISDRLAGLNEQFF. The CDR3 nucleotides are TGTGCCATCAGTGACAGACTAGCGGGACTTAATGAGCAGTTCTTC.

This chain connects TRBV20-1 to TRBJ1-2; D not resolved. The CDR3 totals 13 residues. Germline V lookup: CDR1 DFQATT, CDR2 SNEGSKA (reference sequence). V lost 6 bases to trimming and J lost 8 bases, with 19 bases between them. This CDR3 reads CSAPLAASRGYTF. CDR3 coding DNA: TGCAGTGCCCCCCTGGCGGCTTCGAGGGGCTACACCTTC.

Ten or more counts support this clonotype. This chain uses TRBV28 with TRBJ2-1, with TRBD2 identical over 7 bases. V gave up 5 bases and J gave up 4 bases; unmatched junction bases: 11. The CDR3 spans 16 residues. Germline V gene sequence: CDR1 MDHEN, CDR2 SYDVKM. In DNA, the CDR3 is TGTGCCAGCAGTCCAGCCGGGTACGGGGGGTACAATGAGCAGTTCTTC. This codes for CASSPAGYGGYNEQFF.

This clonotype was counted many times. This chain uses TRBV28 with TRBJ2-1; D is undetermined. Trimming took 6 bases from V and 0 from J, leaving 12 bases between them. CDR1 and CDR2 (germline): MDHEN, SYDVKM. The CDR3 extends over 15 amino acids. For the CDR3, the DNA is TGTGCCAGCAGCCCCAACCACCGCTCCTACAATGAGCAGTTCTTC. As protein: CASSPNHRSYNEQFF. The complete variable domain, with remaining parts taken from reference TRBV28 and TRBJ2-1, reads DVKVTQSSRYLVKRTGEKVFLECVQDMDHENMFWYRQDPGLGLRLIYFSYDVKMKEKGDIPEGYSVSREKKERFSLILESASTNQTSMYLCASSPNHRSYNEQFFGPGTRLTVL.

There are a few counts of this clonotype. The chain uses TRBV19 and TRBJ1-5, with D perhaps matching TRBD1 (6 bases). The V end was cut by 7 bases, the J end by 0 bases, with 13 bases between. There are 15 residues in the CDR3. Germline CDR1 reads LNHDA; CDR2 reads SQIVND (reference sequence). The CDR3 DNA reads TGTGCCAGTACGGGCTGGGGGGCTAGCAATCAGCCCCAGCATTTT. Its protein product is CASTGWGASNQPQHF.

CDR3 sequence reads: CASSQRSYNEQFF. Written as DNA, the CDR3 is TGTGCCAGCAGCCAACGCTCCTACAATGAGCAGTTCTTC. The chain joins TRBV3-1 to TRBJ2-1; no definite D call. Trimming shortened V by 2 bases and J by 0 bases, and 2 bases separated the two germline ends. Germline V gene sequence: CDR1 LGHDT, CDR2 YNNKEL (reference sequence). The CDR3 covers 13 residues.

Concerning this clonotype itself: This may come from a read error, since a much larger clone is one base off. The V gene is TRBV2, the J gene TRBJ2-3; tentative D call: TRBD1 (6 bases). The CDR3 spans 15 residues. Germline CDR1 is SNHLY and CDR2 is FYNNEI. CDR3 loop: CAGRGGLVRTDTQYF. In DNA, the CDR3 is TGTGCCGGCAGGGGCGGGCTAGTGAGGACAGATACGCAGTATTTT.

The rearrangement joins TRBV6-2 or TRBV6-3 to TRBJ2-1, with TRBD2 identical over 7 bases. V was pared by 8 bases and J by 8 bases, with 3 bases of the junction left unmatched. CDR3 length: 11 amino acids. Per germline, CDR1 MNHEY and CDR2 SVGEGT. CDR3 sequence (DNA): TGTGCCAGCGGGAGGGGCGATGAGCAGTTCTTC. Its protein is CASGRGDEQFF.

A note on this clonotype: Being one base from a much bigger clone, this may be a read error. This rearrangement joins TRBV7-2 to TRBJ1-1; the match to TRBD1 covers 7 bases. CDR3 length equals 14 residues. J lost 6 bases, V lost 5 bases, and 9 bases had no gene match. CDR1 and CDR2 (germline): SGHTA, FQGNSA. This CDR3 is CASSVLQGTAEAFF. CDR3 sequence (DNA): TGTGCCAGCAGCGTATTACAGGGGACCGCTGAAGCTTTCTTT.

The sample holds a few counts of this clonotype. The V and J genes are TRBV20-1 and TRBJ1-5, with a weak D call TRBD1 (5 bases). The CDR3 consists of 13 residues. CDR1 is DFQATT, CDR2 SNEGSKA, per germline (reference sequence). V lost 4 bases and J lost 3, with 10 bases in between. In nucleotides, the CDR3 is TGCAGTGCTACACAGGCGTTCAATCAGCCCCAGCATTTT. It encodes CSATQAFNQPQHF.

The genes are TRBV28 and TRBJ1-5; D remains ambiguous. The V end lost 5 bases, the J end lost 8 bases, and 10 bases lay between the germline ends. Per germline, CDR1 MDHEN and CDR2 SYDVKM. The CDR3 consists of 12 residues. Here the CDR3 DNA reads TGTGCCAGCAGTCTGGTCCGGGAGCCCCAGCATTTT. This translates into CASSLVREPQHF.

This clonotype was detected many times. The chain has TRBV29-1 and TRBJ1-4; 8 bases map to TRBD1. With V trimmed by 7 bases and J by 6 bases, 7 bases remained unmatched. Germline-derived CDR1 and CDR2 are SQVTM and ANQGSEA. The length of the CDR3 is 13 residues. In DNA form, the CDR3 reads TGCAGCGGGTCGGACAGGGCGGATGAAAAACTGTTTTTT. Protein sequence: CSGSDRADEKLFF.

This clonotype was observed a few times. As DNA, the CDR3 is TGTGCCATCAGTGAGTCTACTACCACCTACAATGAGCAGTTCTTC. This gives the protein CAISESTTTYNEQFF. The chain couples TRBV10-3 to TRBJ2-1; D uncertain. CDR3 length equals 15 residues. Germline V gene lookup returns CDR1 ENHRY and CDR2 SYGVKD. V lost 0 bases and J lost 2, with 8 bases in between.

This clonotype occurred a few times. The chain employs TRBV29-1 and TRBJ1-4, with 7 positions matching TRBD1. From germline, CDR1 is SQVTM and CDR2 ANQGSEA. The junction had 13 bases not matched to a gene; V was cut back by 5 bases and J by 7 bases. The CDR3 runs 15 residues. The CDR3 spells CSVSLGTALSEKLFF. In DNA form, the CDR3 reads TGCAGCGTTTCCCTTGGGACAGCCCTGAGTGAAAAACTGTTTTTT.

This sequence joins TRBV15 and TRBJ1-2; the D is unclear. The length of the CDR3 is 12 residues. From germline, CDR1 is LNHNV and CDR2 YYDKDF (reference sequence). Between the trimmed V and J ends, which lost 4 bases and 8 bases, there was a span of 11 bases. The CDR3 DNA reads as TGTGCCACCAGCATAGACTGGGGAGGCTACACCTTC. Its translation: CATSIDWGGYTF.

V and J are TRBV6-1 and TRBJ2-7; 10 nucleotides match TRBD1. The junction had 9 bases not matched to a gene; V was cut back by 6 bases and J by 4 bases. CDR3 length: 15 residues. The germline V gene encodes CDR1 MNHNS and CDR2 SASEGT. The chain's CDR3 is CASRPTGQGKYEQYF. For the CDR3, the DNA is TGTGCCAGCAGACCCACGGGACAGGGGAAATACGAGCAGTACTTC.

V gene TRBV20-1 combines with J gene TRBJ2-2; D possibly matches TRBD1 or TRBD2 (6 bases each). The CDR3 is 14 residues long. V was trimmed by 1 base and J by 4 bases, leaving 10 bases between them. Germline CDR1 is DFQATT and CDR2 is SNEGSKA (reference sequence). This CDR3 reads CSARVGGLTGELFF. CDR3 coding DNA: TGCAGTGCTAGAGTTGGGGGGCTCACCGGGGAGCTGTTTTTT.

This clonotype was seen only a few times. The gene calls are TRBV11-2 and TRBJ1-2; D might be TRBD1 (6 bases). The CDR3 totals 13 residues. V dropped 5 bases and J dropped 8 bases, with 15 bases sitting between them. Looked up from germline, CDR1 is SGHAT and CDR2 is FQNNGV. CDR3 in DNA: TGTGCCAGCAGCCTAGGGGGGGGTTTGGGCTACACCTTC. It is translated as CASSLGGGLGYTF.

This clonotype was seen more than once but under ten times. The rearrangement links TRBV3-1 to TRBJ2-4; a weak D match, TRBD1 (6 bases). Germline V gene data show CDR1 as LGHDT and CDR2 as YNNKEL (reference sequence). This CDR3 comprises 16 residues. V shed 0 bases and J shed 3 bases, with 12 bases lying between them. The chain's CDR3 is CASSQDSGAGKNIQYF. CDR3 bases: TGTGCCAGCAGCCAAGATTCAGGGGCGGGCAAAAACATTCAGTACTTC.

This clonotype was counted a few times. The V gene is TRBV20-1, the J gene TRBJ1-4; 9 nucleotides match TRBD1. The CDR3 loop spans 15 amino acids. Germline V gives CDR1 DFQATT, CDR2 SNEGSKA (reference sequence). Unmatched junction bases numbered 7, after V lost 3 bases and J lost 5 bases. The CDR3 DNA is TGCAGTGCTAGGTTATCGACAGGGGGAAATGAAAAACTGTTTTTT. Translated: CSARLSTGGNEKLFF.

This clonotype appeared a few times. This chain connects TRBV5-1 to TRBJ2-7, with 11 bases fitting TRBD2. The CDR3 runs 18 residues. The V and J ends lost 4 bases and 0 bases, in that order; junction bases with no gene match: 12. The germline V gene encodes CDR1 SGHRS and CDR2 YFSETQ. CDR3 bases: TGCGCCAGCAGCCTTAACCCAACCGGACTAGCGGGCTCCTACGAGCAGTACTTC. Its translation is CASSLNPTGLAGSYEQYF.

This clonotype was seen a handful of times. The V and J genes are TRBV6-1 and TRBJ1-2, with a tentative D call TRBD1 (6 bases). Trimming removed 5 bases from V and 1 base from J, with 14 bases in between. CDR1 is MNHNS, CDR2 SASEGT, per germline. The CDR3 runs 15 residues. In DNA, the CDR3 is TGTGCCAGCAGTCGTCTGGGGGCCTTTAACTATGGCTACACCTTC. This translates into CASSRLGAFNYGYTF.

This clonotype was recorded many times. The chain joins TRBV28 to TRBJ1-1; D is unresolved. This CDR3 spans 12 amino acids. V was trimmed by 6 bases and J by 4 bases, leaving 9 bases between them. Germline lookup yields CDR1 MDHEN and CDR2 SYDVKM. CDR3 residues: CASREQLTEAFF. Here the CDR3 DNA reads TGTGCCAGCAGAGAACAGCTCACTGAAGCTTTCTTT.

The chain links TRBV3-1 to TRBJ2-2, with no clear D. V shed 5 bases and J shed 6 bases, with 7 bases lying between them. CDR1 and CDR2 (germline): LGHDT, YNNKEL (reference sequence). The CDR3 length is 12 residues. CDR3 sequence reads: CASSTQPGELFF. Here the CDR3 DNA reads TGTGCCAGCAGCACACAACCCGGGGAGCTGTTTTTT.

This clonotype has more than one count but fewer than ten. The rearrangement uses TRBV5-5 and TRBJ1-1, with TRBD1 as a possible D gene (5 bases). Germline loops: CDR1 SGHKS, CDR2 YYEKEE (reference sequence). This CDR3 spans 15 amino acids. Trimming shortened V by 1 base and J by 8 bases, and 18 bases separated the two germline ends. CDR3 protein: CASSLLLGREPEAFF. The CDR3 DNA follows: TGTGCCAGCAGCTTGCTGTTGGGACGGGAACCAGAAGCTTTCTTT. The full variable domain, in which reference TRBV5-5 and TRBJ1-1 provide the parts outside the CDR3, is DAGVTQSPTHLIKTRGQQVTLRCSPISGHKSVSWYQQVLGQGPQFIFQYYEKEERGRGNFPDRFSARQFPNYSSELNVNALLLGDSALYLCASSLLLGREPEAFFGQGTRLTVV.

Many counts were recorded for this clonotype. The chain combines TRBV2 with TRBJ1-1; D is undetermined. The CDR3 totals 13 residues. The V and J ends lost 4 bases and 4 bases respectively, with 10 bases between them. The V gene's germline CDR1 is SNHLY and CDR2 FYNNEI. This CDR3 reads CASSVEVSTEAFF. The CDR3 DNA reads TGTGCCAGCAGTGTTGAGGTGTCCACTGAAGCTTTCTTT.

The chain uses TRBV20-1 and TRBJ1-2; tentatively, D is TRBD1 (6 bases). Looked up from germline, CDR1 is DFQATT and CDR2 is SNEGSKA (reference sequence). This CDR3 has 13 residues. Trimming shortened V by 6 bases and J by 5 bases, and 16 bases separated the two germline ends. The CDR3 here is CSASDRSSYGYTF. CDR3 DNA: TGCAGTGCCTCGGACAGAAGTTCATATGGCTACACCTTC.